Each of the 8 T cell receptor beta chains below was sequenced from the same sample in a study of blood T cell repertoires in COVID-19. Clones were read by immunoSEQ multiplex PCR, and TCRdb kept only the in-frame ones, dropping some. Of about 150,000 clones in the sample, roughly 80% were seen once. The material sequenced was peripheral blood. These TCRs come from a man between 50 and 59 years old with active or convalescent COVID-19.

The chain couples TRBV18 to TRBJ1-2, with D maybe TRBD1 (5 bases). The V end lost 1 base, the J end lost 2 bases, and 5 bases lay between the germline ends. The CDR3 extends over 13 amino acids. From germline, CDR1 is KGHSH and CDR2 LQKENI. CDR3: CASSPQGNYGYTF. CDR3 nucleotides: TGTGCCAGCTCACCACAGGGGAACTATGGCTACACCTTC.

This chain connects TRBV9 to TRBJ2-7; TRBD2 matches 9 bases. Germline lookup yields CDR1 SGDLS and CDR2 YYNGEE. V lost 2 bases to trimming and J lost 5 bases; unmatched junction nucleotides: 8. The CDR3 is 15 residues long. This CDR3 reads CASSVMAGGRDEQYF. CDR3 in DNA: TGTGCCAGCAGCGTGATGGCGGGAGGGAGGGACGAGCAGTACTTC. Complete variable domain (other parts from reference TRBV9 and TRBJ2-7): DSGVTQTPKHLITATGQRVTLRCSPRSGDLSVYWYQQSLDQGLQFLIQYYNGEERAKGNILERFSAQQFPDLHSELNLSSLELGDSALYFCASSVMAGGRDEQYFGPGTRLTVT.

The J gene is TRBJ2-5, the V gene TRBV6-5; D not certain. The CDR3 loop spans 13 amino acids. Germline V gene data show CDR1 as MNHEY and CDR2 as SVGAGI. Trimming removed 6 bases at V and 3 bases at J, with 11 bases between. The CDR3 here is CASSDSLKETQYF. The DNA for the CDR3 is TGTGCCAGCAGCGATAGCTTGAAAGAGACCCAGTACTTC.

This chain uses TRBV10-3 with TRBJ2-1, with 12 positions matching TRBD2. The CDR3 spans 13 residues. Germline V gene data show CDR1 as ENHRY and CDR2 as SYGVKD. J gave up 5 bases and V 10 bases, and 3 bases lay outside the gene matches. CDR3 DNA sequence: TGTGCCACGACTAGCGGGAGTAACAATGAGCAGTTCTTC. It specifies CATTSGSNNEQFF.

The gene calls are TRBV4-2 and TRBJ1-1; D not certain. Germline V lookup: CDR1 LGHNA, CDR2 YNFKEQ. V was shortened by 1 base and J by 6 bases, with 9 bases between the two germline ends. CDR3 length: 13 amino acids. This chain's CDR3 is CASSQGRRAEAFF. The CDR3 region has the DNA TGTGCCAGCAGCCAAGGACGGAGGGCTGAAGCTTTCTTT.

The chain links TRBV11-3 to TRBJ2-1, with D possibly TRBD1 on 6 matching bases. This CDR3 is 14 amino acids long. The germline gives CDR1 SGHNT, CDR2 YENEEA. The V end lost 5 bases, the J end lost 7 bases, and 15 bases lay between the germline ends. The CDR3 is CASSQANRGNEQFF. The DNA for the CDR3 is TGTGCCAGCAGCCAAGCGAATAGGGGGAATGAGCAGTTCTTC.

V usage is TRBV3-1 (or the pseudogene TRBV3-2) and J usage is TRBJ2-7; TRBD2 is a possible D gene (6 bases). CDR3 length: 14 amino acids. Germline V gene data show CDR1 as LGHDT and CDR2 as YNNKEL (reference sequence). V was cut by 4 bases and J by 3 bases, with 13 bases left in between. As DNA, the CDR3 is TGTGCCAGCAGCCGGCAATCCGGGAGCTACGAGCAGTACTTC. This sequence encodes CASSRQSGSYEQYF.

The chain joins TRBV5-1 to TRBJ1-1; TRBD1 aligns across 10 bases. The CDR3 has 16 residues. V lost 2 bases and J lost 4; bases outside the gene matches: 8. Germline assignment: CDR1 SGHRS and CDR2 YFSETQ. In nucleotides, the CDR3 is TGCGCCAGCAGCTTTTACCCCGGGACAGGGGTCACTGAAGCTTTCTTT. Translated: CASSFYPGTGVTEAFF.